The clone carrying this T cell receptor beta chain was found a few times. In building TCR beta libraries, iRepertoire HTBI primers were used together with Arm-PCR of CDR3 regions. Each CDR3 protein is one row after TCRdb ran MiXCR on the multiplex PCR reads. The table has roughly 610,000 distinct CDR3 sequences, around 17% seen once. The sample is drawn from a study of regulatory T cells in long-lasting Graves disease. The time point denotes: newly diagnosed GD, antithyroid drugs for less than 3 months. PBMC-extracted RNA yielded the TCR library. The germline V gene encodes CDR1 SGHTA and CDR2 FQGNSA. The CDR3 totals 14 residues. V was shortened by 11 bases and J by 8 bases, with 22 bases between the two germline ends. The same sample was also studied in work on T cells in Graves' hyperthyroidism and ophthalmopathy.

Sequencing was performed on peripheral blood mononuclear cells (PBMCs), taken at new diagnosis, from a patient treated with antithyroid drugs. The origin of this receptor is a woman aged 25 to 39 with Graves disease. This chain uses TRBV7-2 with TRBJ2-4, with TRBD1 as a possible D gene (6 bases). The CDR3 is CARPVRDTVHIQYF. The CDR3 DNA reads TGTGCCCGGCCCGTAAGGGACACCGTCCACATTCAGTACTTC.